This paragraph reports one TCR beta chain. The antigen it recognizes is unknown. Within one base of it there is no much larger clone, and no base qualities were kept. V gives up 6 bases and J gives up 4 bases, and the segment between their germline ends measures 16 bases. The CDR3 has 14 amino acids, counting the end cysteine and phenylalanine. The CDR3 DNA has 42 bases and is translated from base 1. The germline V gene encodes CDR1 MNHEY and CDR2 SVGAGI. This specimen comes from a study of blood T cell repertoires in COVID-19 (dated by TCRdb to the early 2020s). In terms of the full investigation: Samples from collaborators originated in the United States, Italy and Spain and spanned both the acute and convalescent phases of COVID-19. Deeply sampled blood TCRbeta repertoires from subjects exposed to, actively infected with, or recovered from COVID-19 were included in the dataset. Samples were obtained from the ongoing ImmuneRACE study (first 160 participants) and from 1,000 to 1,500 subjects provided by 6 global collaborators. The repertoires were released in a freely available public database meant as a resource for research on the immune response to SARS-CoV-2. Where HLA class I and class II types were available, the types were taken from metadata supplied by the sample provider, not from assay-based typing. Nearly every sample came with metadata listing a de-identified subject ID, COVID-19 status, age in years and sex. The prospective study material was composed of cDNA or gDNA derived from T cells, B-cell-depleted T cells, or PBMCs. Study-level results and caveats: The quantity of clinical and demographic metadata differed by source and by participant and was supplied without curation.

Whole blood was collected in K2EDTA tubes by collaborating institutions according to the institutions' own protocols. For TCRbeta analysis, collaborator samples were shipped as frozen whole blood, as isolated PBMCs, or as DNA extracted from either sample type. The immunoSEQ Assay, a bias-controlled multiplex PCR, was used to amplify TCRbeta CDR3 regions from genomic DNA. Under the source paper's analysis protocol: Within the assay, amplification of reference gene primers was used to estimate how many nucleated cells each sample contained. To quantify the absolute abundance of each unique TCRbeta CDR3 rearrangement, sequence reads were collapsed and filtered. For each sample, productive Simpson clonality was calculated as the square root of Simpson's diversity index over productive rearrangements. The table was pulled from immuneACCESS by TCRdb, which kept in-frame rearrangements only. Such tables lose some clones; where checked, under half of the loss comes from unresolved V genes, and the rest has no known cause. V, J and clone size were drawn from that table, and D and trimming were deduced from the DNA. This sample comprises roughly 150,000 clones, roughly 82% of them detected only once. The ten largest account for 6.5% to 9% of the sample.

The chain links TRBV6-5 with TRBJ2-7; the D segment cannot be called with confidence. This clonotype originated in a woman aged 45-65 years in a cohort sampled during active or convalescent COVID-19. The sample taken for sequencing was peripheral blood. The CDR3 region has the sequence CASSPRPGGYEQYF. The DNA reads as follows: TGTGCCAGCAGCCCCCGTCCGGGTGGGTACGAGCAGTACTTC.